The 18 T cell receptor beta chains presented below share a single source sample, sequenced in a study of blood T cell repertoires in COVID-19. The repertoire was sequenced with immunoSEQ multiplex PCR; TCRdb's copy has only in-frame clones and lacks some. The sample has almost 95,000 clones; around 88% are singletons. Sequences were obtained from peripheral blood. These receptors were collected from a woman in her sixties or seventies with COVID-19, enrolled during active disease.

The genes are TRBV5-6 and TRBJ2-3; 9 bases map to TRBD1. Germline V gives CDR1 SGHDT, CDR2 YYEEEE. This CDR3 spans 15 amino acids. Trimming removed 4 bases from V and 2 bases from J; junction bases left unmatched: 5. CDR3 sequence: CASSLGTGNTDTQYF. The CDR3, as DNA: TGTGCCAGCAGCCTCGGGACAGGGAACACAGATACGCAGTATTTT.

V and J are TRBV7-2 and TRBJ2-2, with 10 positions matching TRBD2. Germline values: CDR1 SGHTA, CDR2 FQGNSA. The CDR3 consists of 18 residues. The ends lost 1 base at V and 1 base at J; junction bases unmatched: 6. DNA for the CDR3: TGTGCCAGCAGCTTAGACCCTAGCGGGGGCCTGAACACCGGGGAGCTGTTTTTT. It specifies CASSLDPSGGLNTGELFF. Full variable domain (outside the CDR3, taken from reference TRBV7-2 and TRBJ2-2): GAGVSQSPSNKVTEKGKDVELRCDPISGHTALYWYRQSLGQGLEFLIYFQGNSAPDKSGLPSDRFSAERTGGSVSTLTIQRTQQEDSAVYLCASSLDPSGGLNTGELFFGEGSRLTVL.

This CDR3 is CASGRDSASEAFF. As DNA, the CDR3 is TGTGCCAGCGGCCGGGACAGCGCATCTGAAGCTTTCTTT. This chain uses TRBV5-5 with TRBJ1-1, with 7 bases lining up with TRBD1. The CDR3 contains 13 residues. The V gene's germline CDR1 is SGHKS and CDR2 YYEKEE (reference sequence). V trimming: 7 bases; J trimming: 6 bases; junction bases outside the gene matches: 9.

The chain is built from TRBV9 and TRBJ2-1; possibly TRBD2 for D (6 bases). The V gene lost 3 bases and the J gene lost 3 bases, with 16 bases spanning the gap. CDR1 SGDLS and CDR2 YYNGEE come from the germline V gene. The CDR3 extends over 16 amino acids. CDR3 sequence reads: CASSADGRGLYNEQFF. CDR3 nucleotides: TGTGCCAGCAGCGCGGACGGGCGGGGACTCTACAATGAGCAGTTCTTC.

The chain employs TRBV4-1 and TRBJ1-2, with a weak D call TRBD1 (6 bases). CDR3 length: 15 amino acids. Germline values: CDR1 MGHRA, CDR2 YSYEKL. The V and J ends lost 1 base and 7 bases respectively, with 16 bases between them. CDR3 sequence (DNA): TGCGCCAGCAGCCAAGCTCAGGGAAGGGGGAGTGGCTACACCTTC. Amino acids: CASSQAQGRGSGYTF.

The chain is built from TRBV7-2 and TRBJ1-2; D is perhaps TRBD1 (6 bases). Trimming removed 4 bases from V and 3 bases from J, with 18 bases in between. CDR3 size: 16 residues. The germline V gene encodes CDR1 SGHTA and CDR2 FQGNSA. CDR3 nucleotide sequence: TGTGCCAGCAGCTGGGGGGGCCCCCCTATGGACTATGGCTACACCTTC. Amino acids: CASSWGGPPMDYGYTF.

The V gene is TRBV7-9, the J gene TRBJ2-7; 9 nucleotides align to TRBD1. J lost 3 bases, V lost 3 bases, and 6 bases had no gene match. There are 15 residues in the CDR3. Germline loops: CDR1 SEHNR, CDR2 FQNEAQ (reference sequence). The CDR3 sequence is CASSFAGTGFYEQYF. CDR3 sequence (DNA): TGTGCCAGCAGCTTTGCCGGGACAGGGTTCTACGAGCAGTACTTC.

The chain carries TRBV2 and TRBJ1-1; TRBD1 aligns across 7 bases. Per the germline V gene, CDR1 is SNHLY and CDR2 is FYNNEI. The CDR3 contains 16 residues. Germline trimming cut 6 bases from V and 3 bases from J; bases unmatched to any gene: 13. The CDR3: CASSARQGILDTEAFF. The CDR3 bases are TGTGCCAGCAGCGCCAGACAGGGAATCCTTGACACTGAAGCTTTCTTT.

The chain uses TRBV7-2 and TRBJ2-7, with D possibly matching TRBD2 (6 bases). CDR1 is SGHTA and CDR2 is FQGNSA in the germline V gene. This CDR3 comprises 15 residues. Trimming cost V 5 bases and J 0 bases, with 14 bases left between them. The DNA for the CDR3 is TGTGCCAGCAGCCGGGACTGGACAACCTCCTACGAGCAGTACTTC. It encodes CASSRDWTTSYEQYF.

CDR3 amino acids: CASSLDIQGALTF. The CDR3 region has the DNA TGTGCCAGCAGCTTAGACATACAGGGGGCGCTTACCTTC. The rearrangement uses TRBV11-2 and TRBJ1-2, with 9 bases fitting TRBD1. The germline V gene encodes CDR1 SGHAT and CDR2 FQNNGV. J was trimmed by 14 bases and V by 0 bases; bases with no gene match: 7. The CDR3 sequence is 13 residues long.

This chain connects TRBV6-5 to TRBJ2-2, with 8 bases that match TRBD2. Germline loops: CDR1 MNHEY, CDR2 SVGAGI. J lost 7 bases, V lost 10 bases, and 8 bases had no gene match. CDR3 length: 13 amino acids. For the CDR3, the DNA is TGTGCCACCCGGCGCGGGGGGAGCGGGGAGCTGTTTTTT. Its translation is CATRRGGSGELFF.

The gene calls are TRBV7-6 and TRBJ2-5; D is perhaps TRBD2 (6 bases). The CDR3 covers 15 residues. Germline loops: CDR1 SGHVS, CDR2 FNYEAQ. Trimming left V 5 bases short and J 3 bases short, with 16 bases between. This chain's CDR3 is CASSPPGGEEETQYF. CDR3 DNA: TGTGCCAGCAGCCCCCCCGGCGGGGAAGAAGAGACCCAGTACTTC.

The chain is built from TRBV6-5 and TRBJ1-2, with D unclear. Trimming pared 6 bases from V and 5 bases from J, leaving 13 bases between. This CDR3 is built from 13 residues. CDR1 MNHEY and CDR2 SVGAGI come from the germline V gene. The CDR3 here is CASSRSSGYGYTF. As DNA, the CDR3 is TGTGCCAGCAGCCGGTCTAGCGGTTATGGCTACACCTTC.

The rearrangement links TRBV6-2 or TRBV6-3 to TRBJ2-1; weak D call: TRBD1 (5 bases). Per germline, CDR1 MNHEY and CDR2 SVGEGT. The CDR3 is 15 residues long. Between the trimmed V and J ends, which lost 2 bases and 3 bases, there was a span of 11 bases. CDR3 DNA sequence: TGTGCCAGCAGTTACGGGCAGGGTCGCTACAATGAGCAGTTCTTC. Protein product: CASSYGQGRYNEQFF.

The V gene is TRBV7-2, the J gene TRBJ2-1; D possibly corresponds to TRBD1 (5 bases). Germline V CDR1 and CDR2: SGHTA, FQGNSA. Between the trimmed V and J ends, which lost 6 bases and 6 bases, there was a span of 18 bases. The CDR3 length is 15 residues. CDR3 residues: CASRYNPAGPNEQFF. The CDR3 DNA reads TGTGCCAGCAGATATAACCCGGCAGGGCCCAATGAGCAGTTCTTC.

The chain recombines TRBV7-8 with TRBJ1-3; D not certain. Germline V lookup: CDR1 SGHVS, CDR2 FQNEAQ. The CDR3 is 14 amino acids. V shed 4 bases and J shed 0 bases, with 7 bases lying between them. The CDR3 bases are TGTGCCAGCAGCTCCCTTTCCTCTGGAAACACCATATATTTT. It is translated as CASSSLSSGNTIYF.

The chain has TRBV14 and TRBJ2-1, with 8 bases identical to TRBD2. Germline CDR1 SGHDN, CDR2 FVKESK. V trimming: 4 bases; J trimming: 0 bases; junction bases outside the gene matches: 5. This CDR3 is 16 amino acids long. The CDR3 loop reads CASSLAGTRSYNEQFF. CDR3 sequence (DNA): TGTGCCAGCAGCCTAGCGGGGACCCGCTCCTACAATGAGCAGTTCTTC.

The chain combines TRBV2 with TRBJ2-7; TRBD1 matches 11 bases. The CDR3 is made up of 14 amino acids. CDR1 is SNHLY and CDR2 is FYNNEI in the germline V gene. The J segment lost 7 bases and the V segment lost 3 bases, leaving 5 bases of the junction unmatched. The CDR3 sequence: CASSDRTGGGEQYF. The CDR3 nucleotides are TGTGCCAGCAGTGACAGGACAGGGGGCGGTGAGCAGTACTTC.